The next 21 T cell receptor beta chains were all read from a single sample in a study of OX40 agonist ivuxolimab in advanced cancers. Clones were read by immunoSEQ multiplex PCR, and TCRdb kept only the in-frame ones, dropping some. The table shows over 90,000 clones, with 90% occurring only once. Sequencing was performed on CD4+ or CD8+ T cells sorted from blood, taken in a trial of the OX40 agonist ivuxolimab. Receptor source: an adult with an advanced solid tumor such as melanoma, head and neck, liver or kidney cancer.

This clone came up a few times. For the CDR3, the DNA is TGTGCCAGCAGCTTACAATGGGACGGCTATAATTCACCCCTCCACTTT. It translates to CASSLQWDGYNSPLHF. The rearrangement links TRBV7-3 to TRBJ1-6, with D maybe TRBD1 (5 bases). Germline V lookup: CDR1 SGHTA, CDR2 FQGTGA. The V end was cut by 2 bases, the J end by 3 bases, with 11 bases between. CDR3 length equals 16 residues.

CDR3 coding DNA: TGTGCCAGCAGCTTAGGGGACCGAAAAGGGACCCAGTACTTC. Its translation: CASSLGDRKGTQYF. The V and J genes are TRBV7-9 and TRBJ2-5; D possibly uses TRBD1 or TRBD2 (5 bases each). The CDR3 is made up of 14 amino acids. The V end lost 1 base, the J end lost 7 bases, and 13 bases lay between the germline ends. CDR1 SEHNR and CDR2 FQNEAQ come from the germline V gene (reference sequence).

The chain joins TRBV14 to TRBJ2-3; TRBD2 agrees at 8 bases. The CDR3 totals 15 residues. CDR1 and CDR2 (germline): SGHDN, FVKESK. Unmatched junction bases numbered 5, after V lost 4 bases and J lost 2 bases. The CDR3 reads CASSPWTSFTDTQYF. The DNA for the CDR3 is TGTGCCAGCAGCCCTTGGACTAGCTTCACAGATACGCAGTATTTT.

The CDR3: CASSVQRDGNSPLHF. In nucleotides, the CDR3 is TGTGCCAGCAGCGTACAAAGGGATGGTAATTCACCCCTCCACTTT. The chain combines TRBV9 with TRBJ1-6; D ambiguous. The CDR3 is 15 amino acids. CDR1 is SGDLS and CDR2 is YYNGEE in the germline V gene. Trimming shortened V by 1 base and J by 6 bases, and 11 bases separated the two germline ends.

The rearrangement links TRBV19 to TRBJ2-6; perhaps TRBD1 as D (6 bases). CDR1 and CDR2 (germline): LNHDA, SQIVND (reference sequence). The CDR3 runs to 16 residues. The ends were cut back, 0 bases at V and 0 bases at J, with 6 bases in the middle. The DNA of the CDR3 is TGTGCCAGTAGTATAGAAGGGGGCTCTGGGGCCAACGTCCTGACTTTC. Translating gives CASSIEGGSGANVLTF.

The rearrangement joins TRBV27 to TRBJ2-7; D not resolved. This CDR3 comprises 16 residues. The germline V gene encodes CDR1 MNHEY and CDR2 SMNVEV (reference sequence). The V end lost 5 bases, the J end lost 2 bases, and 19 bases lay between the germline ends. The chain's CDR3 is CASSLYPYPPAYEQYF. CDR3 DNA: TGTGCCAGCAGTCTCTACCCCTACCCGCCGGCCTACGAGCAGTACTTC.

J is TRBJ2-3 and V is TRBV6-1, with D hard to call. CDR3 length: 14 amino acids. V lost 4 bases and J lost 6, with 14 bases in between. Germline CDR1 is MNHNS and CDR2 is SASEGT. The CDR3 loop is CASSVLSRLDTQYF. CDR3 sequence (DNA): TGTGCCAGCAGTGTATTATCTCGTCTGGATACGCAGTATTTT.

The V gene is TRBV28, the J gene TRBJ2-7; the D gene is possibly TRBD2 (6 bases). Trimming stripped 5 bases from V and 0 bases from J, with 11 bases between. The CDR3 consists of 14 residues. Germline V gene data show CDR1 as MDHEN and CDR2 as SYDVKM. The CDR3 loop is CASSPVAVSYEQYF. CDR3 coding DNA: TGTGCCAGCAGTCCGGTAGCGGTCTCCTACGAGCAGTACTTC. The full variable domain, in which reference TRBV28 and TRBJ2-7 provide the parts outside the CDR3, is DVKVTQSSRYLVKRTGEKVFLECVQDMDHENMFWYRQDPGLGLRLIYFSYDVKMKEKGDIPEGYSVSREKKERFSLILESASTNQTSMYLCASSPVAVSYEQYFGPGTRLTVT.

The V and J genes are TRBV29-1 and TRBJ1-1, with D hard to call. The germline V gene encodes CDR1 SQVTM and CDR2 ANQGSEA. V lost 4 bases and J 6 bases, leaving 9 bases between the germline ends. This CDR3 is 11 amino acids long. The CDR3 DNA reads TGCAGCGTTGTGGGATTCGCTGAAGCTTTCTTT. Protein: CSVVGFAEAFF.

The chain links TRBV19 to TRBJ1-6, with D possibly being TRBD1 (6 bases). CDR3 length: 17 residues. Trimming removed 5 bases at V and 3 bases at J, with 17 bases between. Germline-derived CDR1 and CDR2 are LNHDA and SQIVND (reference sequence). Written as DNA, the CDR3 is TGTGCCAGTAGTCCGGGACAATTGTCTAACTATAATTCACCCCTCCACTTT. Its translation is CASSPGQLSNYNSPLHF.

V usage is TRBV27 and J usage is TRBJ2-5; the match to TRBD2 covers 7 bases. Germline V CDR1 and CDR2: MNHEY, SMNVEV (reference sequence). After removal of 10 bases from V and 5 bases from J, the junction contained 7 bases not matched to a gene. CDR3 length: 12 amino acids. As DNA, the CDR3 is TGTGCCACCCGGTCCGGGGGGGAGACCCAGTACTTC. This codes for CATRSGGETQYF.

Worth noting for this clone: Other DNA sequences within the sample encode an identical CDR3. The V call is TRBV2, the J call TRBJ2-2; D unresolved. The CDR3 sequence is 15 residues long. Trimming left V 3 bases short and J 0 bases short, with 8 bases between. CDR1 and CDR2 (germline): SNHLY, FYNNEI. The CDR3 loop is CASSEVGPNTGELFF. CDR3 DNA: TGTGCCAGCAGTGAGGTAGGGCCGAACACCGGGGAGCTGTTTTTT. The variable domain in full, completed from reference TRBV2 and TRBJ2-2, reads EPEVTQTPSHQVTQMGQEVILRCVPISNHLYFYWYRQILGQKVEFLVSFYNNEISEKSEIFDDQFSVERPDGSNFTLKIRSTKLEDSAMYFCASSEVGPNTGELFFGEGSRLTVL.

The chain is built from TRBV6-5 and TRBJ2-6; D may correspond to TRBD1 or TRBD2 (5 bases each). Germline lookup yields CDR1 MNHEY and CDR2 SVGAGI. The CDR3 covers 15 residues. Trimming removed 6 bases from V and 0 bases from J, with 9 bases in between. CDR3 in DNA: TGTGCCAGCAGCGACGGGACCTCTGGGGCCAACGTCCTGACTTTC. Residues: CASSDGTSGANVLTF.

V is TRBV4-1 and J is TRBJ2-7; TRBD2 matches at 10 bases. Per germline, CDR1 MGHRA and CDR2 YSYEKL. J lost 2 bases, V lost 2 bases, and 3 bases had no gene match. The CDR3 has 15 amino acids. This CDR3 reads CASSQSGTSAYEQYF. Written as DNA, the CDR3 is TGCGCCAGCAGCCAAAGCGGGACTAGCGCCTACGAGCAGTACTTC.

This sequence joins TRBV28 and TRBJ1-4; perhaps TRBD1 as D (5 bases). This CDR3 has 15 amino acids. Germline CDR1 reads MDHEN; CDR2 reads SYDVKM. Between the trimmed V and J ends, which lost 6 bases and 3 bases, there was a span of 14 bases. The CDR3 sequence is CASSDQGSPNEKLFF. The CDR3 nucleotides are TGTGCCAGCAGCGATCAGGGATCGCCTAATGAAAAACTGTTTTTT.

With respect to this clone: Distinct nucleotide sequences in the sample also encode this CDR3. V and J are TRBV5-4 and TRBJ2-6; no firm D call. From germline, CDR1 is SGHNT and CDR2 YYREEE (reference sequence). Deletions cut 0 bases from V and 0 bases from J, with 7 bases between. The CDR3 covers 16 residues. CDR3 coding DNA: TGTGCCAGCAGCTTGGATGCCGGCTCTGGGGCCAACGTCCTGACTTTC. It codes for CASSLDAGSGANVLTF.

The genes are TRBV10-2 and TRBJ1-1; D unclear. This CDR3 contains 13 residues. V was pared by 3 bases and J by 10 bases, with 15 bases between. Germline V gene lookup returns CDR1 WSHSY and CDR2 SAAADI. CDR3 DNA: TGCGCCAGCAGTGATTTCGGGTACACTCGAGCTTTCTTT. Protein product: CASSDFGYTRAFF.

This clone appeared a few times. V and J are TRBV30 and TRBJ1-1; 8 nucleotides line up with TRBD1. This CDR3 has 13 residues. In germline, CDR1 is GTSNPN, CDR2 SVGIG (reference sequence). Trimming removed 3 bases from V and 1 base from J; junction bases left unmatched: 1. CDR3 in amino acids: CAWSDRGNTEAFF. In DNA, the CDR3 is TGTGCCTGGAGCGACAGGGGGAACACTGAAGCTTTCTTT.

In its sample, this clone was seen once. The chain recombines TRBV15 with TRBJ1-1; no firm D call. Per germline, CDR1 LNHNV and CDR2 YYDKDF (reference sequence). V was shortened by 0 bases and J by 2 bases, with 4 bases between the two germline ends. CDR3 size: 13 residues. CDR3 in DNA: TGTGCCACCAGCAGAGAACAAAACACTGAAGCTTTCTTT. It is translated as CATSREQNTEAFF.

V gene TRBV7-6 combines with J gene TRBJ2-1; TRBD2 aligns across 13 bases. This CDR3 has 19 amino acids. After removal of 6 bases from V and 8 bases from J, the junction contained 19 bases not matched to a gene. Germline V gene sequence: CDR1 SGHVS, CDR2 FNYEAQ. The CDR3 is CASSQYEGGLAGLRDEQFF. For the CDR3, the DNA is TGTGCCAGCAGTCAATACGAGGGGGGACTAGCGGGACTACGGGATGAGCAGTTCTTC.

The rearrangement links TRBV10-2 to TRBJ2-1, with D perhaps assigned TRBD1 or TRBD2 (5 bases each). V was shortened by 8 bases and J by 7 bases, with 18 bases between the two germline ends. This CDR3 has 14 residues. CDR1 is WSHSY and CDR2 is SAAADI in the germline V gene. This chain's CDR3 is CASRPGTAFNEQFF. The CDR3 region has the DNA TGCGCCAGCCGCCCCGGGACGGCGTTTAATGAGCAGTTCTTC.